The 24 T cell receptor beta chains in this list originate from one sample, sequenced in a study of cytomegalovirus exposure and HLA in healthy donors. In the PCR, 60 Vbeta and 13 Jbeta primers were used. Clones were read by immunoSEQ multiplex PCR, and TCRdb kept only the in-frame ones, dropping some. The table shows about 67,000 clones, with just under 80% occurring only once. The sample taken for sequencing was PBMCs. Receptor source: a woman younger than 45 in good health and CMV-seronegative.

The gene calls are TRBV7-3 and TRBJ1-4; a possible D gene is TRBD1 (5 bases). Trimming removed 8 bases from V and 12 bases from J, with 13 bases in between. The CDR3 is made up of 11 amino acids. The germline V gene has CDR1 SGHTA and CDR2 FQGTGA. This CDR3 reads CASPGGAELFF. CDR3 coding DNA: TGTGCCAGCCCCGGCGGGGCAGAACTGTTTTTT.

The rearrangement joins TRBV27 to TRBJ1-2; tentative D call: TRBD1 (6 bases). Germline V lookup: CDR1 MNHEY, CDR2 SMNVEV (reference sequence). The CDR3 has 14 residues. V gave up 4 bases and J gave up 5 bases, with 14 bases separating them. In DNA form, the CDR3 reads TGTGCCAGCAGTTCCCGGGACACCAAATATGGCTACACCTTC. It encodes CASSSRDTKYGYTF.

This sequence joins TRBV7-8 and TRBJ1-2; 10 nucleotides line up with TRBD1. CDR3 length equals 15 residues. V was clipped by 4 bases and J by 3 bases; unmatched bases: 5. CDR1 and CDR2 (germline): SGHVS, FQNEAQ. CDR3 sequence reads: CASSYRDRGDYGYTF. CDR3 DNA sequence: TGTGCCAGCAGCTACCGGGACAGGGGAGACTATGGCTACACCTTC.

The V gene is TRBV10-1, the J gene TRBJ2-7; tentative D call: TRBD2 (7 bases). CDR1 and CDR2 from the germline V gene are WNHNN and SYGVQD (reference sequence). CDR3 length equals 15 residues. V was shortened by 0 bases and J by 6 bases, with 15 bases between the two germline ends. CDR3 DNA: TGCGCCAGCAGTGAGTCGGGGACGGGGGGCCGCGAGCAGTACTTC. It specifies CASSESGTGGREQYF.

The rearrangement joins TRBV12-2 to TRBJ1-2. TRBV12-2 is listed as a pseudogene. This CDR3 is built from 13 residues. Here the CDR3 DNA reads TGTGCAAGTCGCAAGGGACTGTTCTATGGCTACACCTTC. Its translation is CASRKGLFYGYTF.

With regard to this clone: An end of the junction does not agree with germline; a read error may underlie this. This chain uses TRBV7-2 with TRBJ1-1; D is uncertain. This CDR3 has 11 amino acids. Per germline, CDR1 SGHTA and CDR2 FQGNSA. Here the CDR3 DNA reads TGTGCCAGCAGCTACGTGGGAGCTGTCCCCTTT. Protein: CASSYVGAVPF. The variable domain in full, with the rest retrieved from reference TRBV7-2 and TRBJ1-1, is GAGVSQSPSNKVTEKGKDVELRCDPISGHTALYWYRQSLGQGLEFLIYFQGNSAPDKSGLPSDRFSAERTGGSVSTLTIQRTQQEDSAVYLCASSYVGAVPFGQGTRLTVV.

The J gene is TRBJ2-7, the V gene TRBV9; 9 nucleotides match TRBD1. Germline V CDR1 and CDR2: SGDLS, YYNGEE. The CDR3 has 15 amino acids. V was pared by 2 bases and J by 3 bases, with 6 bases of the junction left unmatched. DNA for the CDR3: TGTGCCAGCAGCGTGGGGGACAGGGCCATCTACGAGCAGTACTTC. This sequence encodes CASSVGDRAIYEQYF.

This chain uses TRBV7-2 with TRBJ2-2; 9 nucleotides agree with TRBD2. The CDR3 spans 15 residues. Trimming cost V 3 bases and J 6 bases; bases outside gene matches: 5. Germline loops: CDR1 SGHTA, CDR2 FQGNSA. CDR3 protein: CASSLSGTSSGELFF. The CDR3 region has the DNA TGTGCCAGCAGCTTGTCCGGGACTAGCTCCGGGGAGCTGTTTTTT. The variable domain in full, with the rest retrieved from reference TRBV7-2 and TRBJ2-2, is GAGVSQSPSNKVTEKGKDVELRCDPISGHTALYWYRQSLGQGLEFLIYFQGNSAPDKSGLPSDRFSAERTGGSVSTLTIQRTQQEDSAVYLCASSLSGTSSGELFFGEGSRLTVL.

The V gene is TRBV5-1, the J gene TRBJ2-4; D ambiguous. Trimming removed 5 bases from V and 0 bases from J, with 9 bases in between. CDR1 SGHRS and CDR2 YFSETQ come from the germline V gene. The CDR3 extends over 14 amino acids. CDR3 coding DNA: TGCGCCAGCAGGCAAGAGATAGCCAAAAACATTCAGTACTTC. As protein: CASRQEIAKNIQYF.

This chain uses TRBV30 with TRBJ2-1; D remains ambiguous. Trimming left V 2 bases short and J 7 bases short, with 12 bases between. Germline V gene sequence: CDR1 GTSNPN, CDR2 SVGIG (reference sequence). The CDR3 has 13 residues. As DNA, the CDR3 is TGTGCCTGGAGTTTAGTGGGCTCTAATGAGCAGTTCTTC. Translated: CAWSLVGSNEQFF.

The chain couples TRBV10-2 to TRBJ2-7; TRBD2 is a possible D gene (7 bases). Germline CDR1 is WSHSY and CDR2 is SAAADI. V was clipped by 4 bases and J by 6 bases, with 13 bases between them. The CDR3 is 13 amino acids. Here the CDR3 reads CASSGARGAEQYF. The CDR3 DNA reads TGCGCCAGCAGTGGGGCTCGGGGGGCCGAGCAGTACTTC.

This clone was found a few times. The chain has TRBV6-5 and TRBJ2-2, with TRBD2 matching over 8 bases. CDR1 and CDR2 (germline): MNHEY, SVGAGI. The CDR3 covers 16 residues. V was pared by 0 bases and J by 3 bases, with 3 bases of the junction left unmatched. CDR3: CASSYSAGAYTGELFF. In nucleotides, the CDR3 is TGTGCCAGCAGTTACTCAGCGGGGGCTTACACCGGGGAGCTGTTTTTT.

The rearrangement links TRBV19 to TRBJ1-1; perhaps TRBD1 as D (6 bases). CDR3 length: 13 amino acids. CDR1 LNHDA and CDR2 SQIVND come from the germline V gene (reference sequence). V lost 1 base, J lost 5 bases, and 8 bases lay in between. As DNA, the CDR3 is TGTGCCAGTAGTATAGGCGACAGGACTGAAGCTTTCTTT. Translation: CASSIGDRTEAFF.

The gene calls are TRBV7-3 and TRBJ2-5; TRBD2 is a possible D gene (5 bases). V was shortened by 5 bases and J by 5 bases, with 9 bases between the two germline ends. CDR1 is SGHTA and CDR2 is FQGTGA in the germline V gene. The CDR3 length is 12 residues. The CDR3 sequence: CASSQREETQYF. CDR3 DNA sequence: TGTGCCAGCAGCCAAAGGGAGGAGACCCAGTACTTC.

This chain links TRBV5-4 with TRBJ2-3; D might be TRBD2 (5 bases). From germline, CDR1 is SGHNT and CDR2 YYREEE (reference sequence). This CDR3 has 16 residues. The V end was cut by 3 bases, the J end by 1 base, with 15 bases between. CDR3 region: CASSYHTRLGTDTQYF. In nucleotides, the CDR3 is TGTGCCAGCAGCTATCATACTAGGCTTGGCACAGATACGCAGTATTTT.

The chain links TRBV27 to TRBJ2-3; D is ambiguous. The CDR3 extends over 14 amino acids. V was trimmed by 3 bases and J by 0 bases, leaving 7 bases between them. The V gene's germline CDR1 is MNHEY and CDR2 SMNVEV (reference sequence). The CDR3 sequence: CASSFVKSTDTQYF. The CDR3 DNA is TGTGCCAGCAGTTTCGTAAAAAGCACAGATACGCAGTATTTT.

The chain employs TRBV29-1 and TRBJ1-1; TRBD1 matches at 8 bases. CDR3 size: 13 residues. Germline lookup yields CDR1 SQVTM and CDR2 ANQGSEA. Trimming at V came to 5 bases and at J to 0 bases, leaving 2 bases not matched to a gene. For the CDR3, the DNA is TGCAGCGTTAGACAGGGGATGAACACTGAAGCTTTCTTT. Protein: CSVRQGMNTEAFF.

In this sample, this clone turned up once. CDR3 nucleotides: TGTGCCAGAAGCCATGGACAGGGGGGCCAAGAGACCCAGTACTTC. Translated, it gives CARSHGQGGQETQYF. The rearrangement links TRBV5-3 to TRBJ2-5, with 10 bases fitting TRBD1. TRBV5-3 carries the ORF label, with uncertain function. The CDR3 totals 15 residues. J gave up 1 base and V 4 bases, and 4 bases lay outside the gene matches.

The rearrangement links TRBV14 to TRBJ2-3; 10 bases fit TRBD2. With V trimmed by 0 bases and J by 4 bases, 13 bases remained unmatched. Germline V gene data show CDR1 as SGHDN and CDR2 as FVKESK. The CDR3 contains 19 residues. The CDR3, as DNA: TGTGCCAGCAGCCAAGATGAGTCTTGGAGCGGGAGGGCCGCAGATACGCAGTATTTT. Its protein is CASSQDESWSGRAADTQYF. Filled out from reference TRBV14 and TRBJ2-3, the complete variable domain reads EAGVTQFPSHSVIEKGQTVTLRCDPISGHDNLYWYRRVMGKEIKFLLHFVKESKQDESGMPNNRFLAERTGGTYSTLKVQPAELEDSGVYFCASSQDESWSGRAADTQYFGPGTRLTVL.

The chain uses TRBV30 and TRBJ1-5; D might be TRBD1 (6 bases). Trimming took 1 base from V and 5 from J, leaving 15 bases between them. This CDR3 contains 15 residues. Germline V gene data show CDR1 as GTSNPN and CDR2 as SVGIG (reference sequence). This chain's CDR3 is CAWSGPTGLHQPQHF. DNA of the CDR3: TGTGCCTGGAGTGGCCCGACAGGTTTGCATCAGCCCCAGCATTTT.

J is TRBJ1-1 and V is TRBV9; perhaps TRBD1 as D (5 bases). Germline V gene data show CDR1 as SGDLS and CDR2 as YYNGEE. V lost 5 bases and J 6 bases, leaving 11 bases between the germline ends. CDR3 length equals 12 residues. The CDR3 coding sequence is TGTGCCAGCAGGGGGGGAGGGCCTGAAGCTTTCTTT. Translated: CASRGGGPEAFF. The entire variable domain, with the rest obtained from reference TRBV9 and TRBJ1-1, is as follows: DSGVTQTPKHLITATGQRVTLRCSPRSGDLSVYWYQQSLDQGLQFLIQYYNGEERAKGNILERFSAQQFPDLHSELNLSSLELGDSALYFCASRGGGPEAFFGQGTRLTVV.

This rearrangement joins TRBV29-1 to TRBJ2-1; 7 bases line up with TRBD2. CDR3 size: 12 residues. Losses at the gene ends were 4 bases for V and 7 bases for J; bases not matched to a gene: 4. The germline CDR1 and CDR2 sequences are SQVTM and ANQGSEA. The chain's CDR3 is CSVVHGRNEQFF. The CDR3 nucleotides are TGCAGCGTTGTGCACGGGAGGAATGAGCAGTTCTTC.

The chain recombines TRBV4-3 with TRBJ1-2; 7 nucleotides agree with TRBD1. V dropped 4 bases and J dropped 0; count of bases not matched to a gene: 11. The CDR3 consists of 17 residues. CDR1 and CDR2 (germline): LGHNA, YSLEER. CDR3 amino acids: CASSPWSWGQTNYGYTF. CDR3 DNA sequence: TGCGCCAGCAGCCCCTGGTCCTGGGGACAGACTAACTATGGCTACACCTTC.

This clone was seen only once. The chain combines TRBV7-2 with TRBJ2-7; D might be TRBD1 (6 bases). Per germline, CDR1 SGHTA and CDR2 FQGNSA. The CDR3 contains 12 residues. Trimming stripped 3 bases from V and 6 bases from J, with 9 bases between. CDR3 residues: CASSFRGREQYF. In DNA, the CDR3 is TGTGCCAGCAGCTTCAGGGGACGCGAGCAGTACTTC.